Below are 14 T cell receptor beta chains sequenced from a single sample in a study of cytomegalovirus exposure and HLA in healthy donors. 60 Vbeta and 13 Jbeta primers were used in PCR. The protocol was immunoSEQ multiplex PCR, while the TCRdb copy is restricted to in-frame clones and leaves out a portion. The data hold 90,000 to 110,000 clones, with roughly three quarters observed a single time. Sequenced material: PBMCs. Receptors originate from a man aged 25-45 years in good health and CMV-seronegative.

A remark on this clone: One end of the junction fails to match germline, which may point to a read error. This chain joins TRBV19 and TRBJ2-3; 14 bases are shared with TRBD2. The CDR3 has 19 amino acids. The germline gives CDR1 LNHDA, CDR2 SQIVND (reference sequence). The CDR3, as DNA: TGTACCAGTAGTCCCGGCGCCGGGACTAGCGGGAGTTCGTCAGATACGCAGTATTTT. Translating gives CTSSPGAGTSGSSSDTQYF.

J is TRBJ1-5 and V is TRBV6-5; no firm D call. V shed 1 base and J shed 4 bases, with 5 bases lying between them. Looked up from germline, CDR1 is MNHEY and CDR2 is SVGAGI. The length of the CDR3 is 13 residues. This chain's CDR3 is CASSYWRNQPQHF. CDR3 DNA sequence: TGTGCCAGCAGTTACTGGAGGAATCAGCCCCAGCATTTT.

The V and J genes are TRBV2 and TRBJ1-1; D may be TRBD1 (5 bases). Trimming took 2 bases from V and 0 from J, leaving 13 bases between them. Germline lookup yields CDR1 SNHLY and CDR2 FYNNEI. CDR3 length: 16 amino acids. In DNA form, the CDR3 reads TGTGCCAGCAGTGAACGACAGTTATCCATGAACACTGAAGCTTTCTTT. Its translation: CASSERQLSMNTEAFF.

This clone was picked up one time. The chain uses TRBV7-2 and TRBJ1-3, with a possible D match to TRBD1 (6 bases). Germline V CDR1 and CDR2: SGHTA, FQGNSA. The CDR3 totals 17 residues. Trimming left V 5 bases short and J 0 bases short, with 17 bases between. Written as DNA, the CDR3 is TGTGCCAGCAGCCCGGACAGCCAAGTTTCCTCTGGAAACACCATATATTTT. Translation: CASSPDSQVSSGNTIYF. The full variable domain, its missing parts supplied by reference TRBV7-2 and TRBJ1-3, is GAGVSQSPSNKVTEKGKDVELRCDPISGHTALYWYRQSLGQGLEFLIYFQGNSAPDKSGLPSDRFSAERTGGSVSTLTIQRTQQEDSAVYLCASSPDSQVSSGNTIYFGEGSWLTVV.

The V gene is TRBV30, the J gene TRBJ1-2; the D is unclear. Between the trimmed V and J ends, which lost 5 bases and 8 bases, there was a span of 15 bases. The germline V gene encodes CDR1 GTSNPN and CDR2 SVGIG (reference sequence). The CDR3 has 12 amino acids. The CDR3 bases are TGTGCCTGGTGGAGGGAGCCGATCGGCTACACCTTC. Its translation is CAWWREPIGYTF.

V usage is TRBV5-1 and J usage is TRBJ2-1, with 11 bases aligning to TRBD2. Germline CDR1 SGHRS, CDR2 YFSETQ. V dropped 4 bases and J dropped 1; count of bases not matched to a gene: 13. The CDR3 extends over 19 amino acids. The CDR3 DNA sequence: TGCGCCAGCAGCCTTGGGACTAGCGGCGCCACCAGATCCTACAATGAGCAGTTCTTC. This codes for CASSLGTSGATRSYNEQFF. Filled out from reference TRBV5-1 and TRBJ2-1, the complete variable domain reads KAGVTQTPRYLIKTRGQQVTLSCSPISGHRSVSWYQQTPGQGLQFLFEYFSETQRNKGNFPGRFSGRQFSNSRSEMNVSTLELGDSALYLCASSLGTSGATRSYNEQFFGPGTRLTVL.

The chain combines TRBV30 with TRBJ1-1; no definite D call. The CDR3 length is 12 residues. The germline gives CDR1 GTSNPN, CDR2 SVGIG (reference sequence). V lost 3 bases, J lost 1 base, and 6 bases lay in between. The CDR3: CAWSGQNTEAFF. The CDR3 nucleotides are TGTGCCTGGAGCGGTCAGAACACTGAAGCTTTCTTT.

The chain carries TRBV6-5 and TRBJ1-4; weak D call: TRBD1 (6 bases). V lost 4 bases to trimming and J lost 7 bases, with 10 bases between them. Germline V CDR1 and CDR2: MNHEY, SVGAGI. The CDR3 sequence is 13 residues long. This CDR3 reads CASSLGQTEKLFF. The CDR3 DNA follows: TGTGCCAGCAGTTTGGGACAAACTGAAAAACTGTTTTTT.

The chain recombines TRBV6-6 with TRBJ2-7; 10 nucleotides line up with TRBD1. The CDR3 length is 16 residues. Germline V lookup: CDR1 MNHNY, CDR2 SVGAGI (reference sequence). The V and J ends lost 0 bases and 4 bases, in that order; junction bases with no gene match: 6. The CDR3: CASSYSPGQGLYEQYF. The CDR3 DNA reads TGTGCCAGCAGTTACTCTCCGGGACAGGGGCTTTACGAGCAGTACTTC.

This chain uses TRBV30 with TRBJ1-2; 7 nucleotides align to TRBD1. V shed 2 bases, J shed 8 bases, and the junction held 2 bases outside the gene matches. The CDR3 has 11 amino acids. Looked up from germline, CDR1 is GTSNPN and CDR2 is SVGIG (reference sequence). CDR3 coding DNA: TGTGCCTGGAGTTACAGGGGAGGCTACACCTTC. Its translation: CAWSYRGGYTF. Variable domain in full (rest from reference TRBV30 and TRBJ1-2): SQTIHQWPATLVQPVGSPLSLECTVEGTSNPNLYWYRQAAGRGLQLLFYSVGIGQISSEVPQNLSASRPQDRQFILSSKKLLLSDSGFYLCAWSYRGGYTFGSGTRLTVV.

The CDR3, as DNA: TGTGCCAGCAGTTTAAGTCCCTTTGTCGGTTTCGATGGCTACACCTTC. As protein: CASSLSPFVGFDGYTF. The V gene is TRBV27, the J gene TRBJ1-2; D not resolved. The CDR3 has 16 residues. Germline V lookup: CDR1 MNHEY, CDR2 SMNVEV (reference sequence). V dropped 2 bases and J dropped 6 bases, with 19 bases sitting between them.

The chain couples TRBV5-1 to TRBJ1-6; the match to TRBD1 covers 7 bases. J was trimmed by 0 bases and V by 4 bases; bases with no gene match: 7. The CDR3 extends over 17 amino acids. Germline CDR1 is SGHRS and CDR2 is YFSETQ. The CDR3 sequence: CASSRQGMSSYNSPLHF. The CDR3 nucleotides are TGCGCCAGCAGCCGACAGGGAATGAGCTCCTATAATTCACCCCTCCACTTT.

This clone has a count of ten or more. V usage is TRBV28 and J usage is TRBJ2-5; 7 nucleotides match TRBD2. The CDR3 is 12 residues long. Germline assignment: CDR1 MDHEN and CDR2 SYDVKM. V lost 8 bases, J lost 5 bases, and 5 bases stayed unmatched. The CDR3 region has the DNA TGTGCCAGCTTGGCGGGAGACGAGACCCAGTACTTC. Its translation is CASLAGDETQYF.

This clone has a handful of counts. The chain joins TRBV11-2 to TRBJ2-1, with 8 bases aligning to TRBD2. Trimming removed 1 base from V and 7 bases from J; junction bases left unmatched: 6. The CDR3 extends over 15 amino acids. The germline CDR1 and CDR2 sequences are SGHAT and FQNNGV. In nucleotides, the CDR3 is TGTGCCAGCAGCTTAGTCTCGGGGGGGGCAAATGAGCAGTTCTTC. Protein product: CASSLVSGGANEQFF.